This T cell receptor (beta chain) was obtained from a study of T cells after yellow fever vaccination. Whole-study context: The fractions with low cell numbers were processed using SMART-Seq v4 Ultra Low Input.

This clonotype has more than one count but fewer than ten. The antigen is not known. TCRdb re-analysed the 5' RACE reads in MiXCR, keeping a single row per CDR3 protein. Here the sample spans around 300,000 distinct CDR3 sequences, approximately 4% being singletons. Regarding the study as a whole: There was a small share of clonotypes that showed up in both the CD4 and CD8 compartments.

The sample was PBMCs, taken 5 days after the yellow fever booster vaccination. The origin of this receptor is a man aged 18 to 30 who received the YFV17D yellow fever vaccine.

Written as DNA, the CDR3 is TGCAGTGCTAGAGGAGGGGCGGAGGAGCAGTACTTC. It specifies CSARGGAEEQYF. The V gene is TRBV20-1, the J gene TRBJ2-7; D may be TRBD1 or TRBD2 (5 bases each). The CDR3 extends over 12 amino acids. The V end lost 1 base, the J end lost 7 bases, and 11 bases lay between the germline ends. The germline gives CDR1 DFQATT, CDR2 SNEGSKA (reference sequence).